The 29 T cell receptor beta chains below come from one sample, sequenced in a study of T cell repertoires in cytomegalovirus infection. TCRdb fed the reads into MiXCR, producing one record per CDR3 protein. The sample contains 900,000 to 950,000 distinct CDR3 sequences, 31% of which appear only once. Which antigens these TCRs recognize remains unknown. The starting material was cultured CD8+ T cells from PBMCs, obtained from culture after CMV antigen stimulation. These receptors were collected from a human donor in good health (CMV status not recorded). Some clones in this sample may be carry-over from other donors' samples.

The sample holds a few counts of this clonotype. This sequence joins TRBV7-6 and TRBJ1-4, with a possible D match to TRBD1 (6 bases). Trimming took 0 bases from V and 1 from J, leaving 12 bases between them. Germline V lookup: CDR1 SGHVS, CDR2 FNYEAQ. The CDR3 runs 17 residues. CDR3 amino acids: CASSLARRGGTNEKLFF. In nucleotides, the CDR3 is TGTGCCAGCAGCTTAGCGCGTAGAGGGGGAACTAATGAAAAACTGTTTTTT.

V usage is TRBV7-6 and J usage is TRBJ2-3, with D possibly matching TRBD2 (6 bases). Looked up from germline, CDR1 is SGHVS and CDR2 is FNYEAQ. CDR3 size: 14 residues. The V end lost 6 bases, the J end lost 5 bases, and 15 bases lay between the germline ends. CDR3 in amino acids: CASSFTGVVDTQYF. The CDR3 DNA reads as TGTGCCAGCAGTTTCACGGGGGTCGTAGATACGCAGTATTTT. Variable domain in full (rest from reference TRBV7-6 and TRBJ2-3): GAGVSQSPRYKVTKRGQDVALRCDPISGHVSLYWYRQALGQGPEFLTYFNYEAQQDKSGLPNDRFSAERPEGSISTLTIQRTEQRDSAMYRCASSFTGVVDTQYFGPGTRLTVL.

J is TRBJ1-2 and V is TRBV27, with TRBD1 identical over 7 bases. V lost 3 bases to trimming and J lost 0 bases; unmatched junction nucleotides: 4. Germline loops: CDR1 MNHEY, CDR2 SMNVEV (reference sequence). The CDR3 consists of 15 residues. CDR3: CASSFIGGSNYGYTF. CDR3 nucleotides: TGTGCCAGCAGTTTCATAGGGGGCTCTAACTATGGCTACACCTTC.

The V call is TRBV3-1, the J call TRBJ1-6, with 7 bases matching TRBD1. V lost 5 bases and J lost 8; bases outside the gene matches: 6. In germline, CDR1 is LGHDT, CDR2 YNNKEL (reference sequence). The CDR3 consists of 14 residues. The CDR3 DNA reads as TGTGCCAGCAGCTCCCGGGACAGCCATTCACCCCTCCACTTT. Its protein product is CASSSRDSHSPLHF.

Only a few counts were recorded for this clonotype. The V and J genes are TRBV6-2 or TRBV6-3 and TRBJ1-5, with 8 nucleotides matching TRBD1. V lost 4 bases, J lost 0 bases, and 11 bases stayed unmatched. The CDR3 runs 18 residues. Per germline, CDR1 MNHEY and CDR2 SVGEGT. CDR3 sequence (DNA): TGTGCCAGCAGTTTTGACAGGGGCGGTTTGAATAGCAATCAGCCCCAGCATTTT. This translates into CASSFDRGGLNSNQPQHF.

This clonotype was seen ten or more times. The rearrangement joins TRBV7-9 to TRBJ2-5; TRBD2 matches 10 bases. In germline, CDR1 is SEHNR, CDR2 FQNEAQ (reference sequence). This CDR3 is built from 16 residues. Trimming cost V 4 bases and J 5 bases; bases outside gene matches: 10. CDR3 nucleotides: TGTGCCAGCAGCTCGGGAACCGGGACTAGCGTGGAGACCCAGTACTTC. Translating gives CASSSGTGTSVETQYF.

This clonotype was recorded only once. The gene calls are TRBV19 and TRBJ2-4; D is unresolved. Between the trimmed V and J ends, which lost 1 base and 6 bases, there was a span of 19 bases. The CDR3 covers 17 residues. Germline assignment: CDR1 LNHDA and CDR2 SQIVND (reference sequence). The CDR3 loop is CASSIGTLSRTVNIQYF. As DNA, the CDR3 is TGTGCCAGTAGTATAGGGACCCTCTCAAGGACGGTAAACATTCAGTACTTC.

This clonotype was found a few times. The chain has TRBV19 and TRBJ2-2, with no clear D. CDR1 and CDR2 from the germline V gene are LNHDA and SQIVND (reference sequence). The CDR3 spans 13 residues. The V gene lost 1 base and the J gene lost 6 bases, with 6 bases spanning the gap. This CDR3 reads CASSIVGAGELFF. The CDR3 nucleotides are TGTGCCAGTAGTATAGTTGGCGCCGGGGAGCTGTTTTTT.

The genes are TRBV29-1 and TRBJ1-2; 10 bases match TRBD1. The CDR3 has 17 residues. CDR1 is SQVTM and CDR2 is ANQGSEA in the germline V gene. V gave up 0 bases and J gave up 7 bases; unmatched junction bases: 14. The CDR3 is CSVEDGMGQGIVSGYTF. Written as DNA, the CDR3 is TGCAGCGTTGAAGATGGGATGGGACAGGGGATCGTAAGTGGCTACACCTTC.

Ten or more counts support this clonotype. The chain joins TRBV7-9 to TRBJ1-1; 9 bases align to TRBD1. The germline CDR1 and CDR2 sequences are SEHNR and FQNEAQ (reference sequence). The trim removed 5 bases at V and 8 bases at J, leaving 3 bases unmatched. The CDR3 loop spans 12 amino acids. CDR3 bases: TGTGCCAGCAGCCCAGACAGGGGGGAAGCTTTCTTT. Translated, it gives CASSPDRGEAFF.

The rearrangement links TRBV2 to TRBJ1-5, with TRBD1 matching 7 bases. The CDR3 has 13 residues. Per the germline V gene, CDR1 is SNHLY and CDR2 is FYNNEI. J lost 6 bases, V lost 2 bases, and 1 base had no gene match. This CDR3 is CASSERGRQPQHF. Written as DNA, the CDR3 is TGTGCCAGCAGTGAAAGGGGGCGTCAGCCCCAGCATTTT.

As to this clonotype: It may be a read error: a sequence one base away is much more abundant. The chain joins TRBV7-2 to TRBJ2-5; D is perhaps TRBD1 (5 bases). The CDR3 is made up of 11 amino acids. The germline V and J ends were trimmed by 11 bases and 8 bases, with 15 bases remaining between them. The germline CDR1 and CDR2 sequences are SGHTA and FQGNSA. CDR3 DNA: TGTACCGCCCGACAGTCCGGAACCCAGTACTTC. This translates into CTARQSGTQYF.

The rearrangement joins TRBV27 to TRBJ1-5; perhaps TRBD1 as D (6 bases). The CDR3 is 14 amino acids. With 2 bases removed from V and 5 bases from J, the gap between germline ends came to 10 bases. Germline CDR1 reads MNHEY; CDR2 reads SMNVEV (reference sequence). CDR3 in amino acids: CASSLKGQHQPQHF. The CDR3 nucleotides are TGTGCCAGCAGTTTAAAGGGACAACATCAGCCCCAGCATTTT.

This clonotype was found a few times. The chain links TRBV7-6 to TRBJ2-2; TRBD1 agrees at 9 bases. From germline, CDR1 is SGHVS and CDR2 FNYEAQ. This CDR3 comprises 14 residues. With 5 bases clipped from V and 4 bases from J, the junction kept 2 bases outside the gene matches. The CDR3 sequence is CASSGTGITGELFF. The CDR3 coding sequence is TGTGCCAGCAGCGGGACAGGGATCACCGGGGAGCTGTTTTTT.

This chain joins TRBV18 and TRBJ2-7; a possible D gene is TRBD1 (6 bases). There are 15 residues in the CDR3. The germline V gene encodes CDR1 KGHSH and CDR2 LQKENI. Trimming left V 0 bases short and J 2 bases short, with 11 bases between. The CDR3 protein is CASSPPTGITYEQYF. The CDR3 coding sequence is TGTGCCAGCTCACCACCGACAGGCATCACCTACGAGCAGTACTTC.

The V gene is TRBV24-1, the J gene TRBJ2-5; 9 positions match TRBD2. This CDR3 comprises 11 residues. Germline CDR1 and CDR2: KGHDR and SFDVKD. Germline trimming cut 2 bases from V and 12 bases from J; bases unmatched to any gene: 0. CDR3 residues: CATSDWTSEYF. CDR3 nucleotides: TGTGCCACCAGTGATTGGACTAGCGAGTACTTC.

Remarks on this clonotype: This may arise from a read error, as a much more abundant clone is one base away. The V gene is TRBV7-4, the J gene TRBJ2-3; D call uncertain. This CDR3 is 14 amino acids long. The V and J ends lost 2 bases and 4 bases respectively, with 10 bases between them. Germline V CDR1 and CDR2: SGHVT, SQSDAQ. Here the CDR3 DNA reads TGTGCCAGCAGCTTAAGGAACAGAGCAGATACGCAGTATTTT. This codes for CASSLRNRADTQYF.

This clonotype was observed a few times. The junction shows a germline mismatch at one end, possibly a read error. The V and J genes are TRBV28 and TRBJ1-1; weak D call: TRBD1 (6 bases). Germline V lookup: CDR1 MDHEN, CDR2 SYDVKM. The CDR3 sequence is 14 residues long. CDR3 nucleotide sequence: TGTGCCAGCAGTCAGACAGGTTGGAACCCTGAAGCTTTCTTT. Translated: CASSQTGWNPEAFF.

This clonotype was observed a few times. This chain joins TRBV7-6 and TRBJ2-1; D is undetermined. Germline lookup yields CDR1 SGHVS and CDR2 FNYEAQ. V lost 2 bases and J 7 bases, leaving 9 bases between the germline ends. The length of the CDR3 is 13 residues. DNA for the CDR3: TGTGCCAGCAGCTTATTCAATACGAATGAGCAGTTCTTC. Translating it yields CASSLFNTNEQFF. The whole variable domain, filled in from reference TRBV7-6 and TRBJ2-1, reads GAGVSQSPRYKVTKRGQDVALRCDPISGHVSLYWYRQALGQGPEFLTYFNYEAQQDKSGLPNDRFSAERPEGSISTLTIQRTEQRDSAMYRCASSLFNTNEQFFGPGTRLTVL.

With respect to this clonotype: Possible read error: a much larger clone is one base away. The rearrangement joins TRBV7-2 to TRBJ2-7; D is uncertain. The germline gives CDR1 SGHTA, CDR2 FQGNSA. Trimming removed 5 bases from V and 2 bases from J, with 10 bases in between. The length of the CDR3 is 13 residues. The CDR3 DNA sequence: TGTGCCAGCAGCCCCAGTTGCACCTACGAGCAGTACTTC. This gives the protein CASSPSCTYEQYF. The full variable domain, completed using reference TRBV7-2 and TRBJ2-7, is GAGVSQSPSNKVTEKGKDVELRCDPISGHTALYWYRQSLGQGLEFLIYFQGNSAPDKSGLPSDRFSAERTGGSVSTLTIQRTQQEDSAVYLCASSPSCTYEQYFGPGTRLTVT.

Concerning this clonotype itself: A single base separates this from a much larger clone, so it may be a read error. The rearrangement links TRBV6-6 to TRBJ1-5, with a tentative D call TRBD1 (6 bases). There are 13 residues in the CDR3. Per the germline V gene, CDR1 is MNHNY and CDR2 is SVGAGI (reference sequence). V was trimmed by 5 bases and J by 4 bases, leaving 9 bases between them. The CDR3 bases are TGTGCCAGCAGTCGACAGGAGAATCAGCCCCAGCATTTT. It codes for CASSRQENQPQHF.

J is TRBJ2-1 and V is TRBV6-1; D remains unclear. V was cut by 7 bases and J by 0 bases, with 16 bases left in between. This CDR3 spans 16 amino acids. Per germline, CDR1 MNHNS and CDR2 SASEGT. CDR3 in amino acids: CASTDPEFFSYNEQFF. For the CDR3, the DNA is TGTGCCAGCACCGACCCCGAGTTCTTCTCCTACAATGAGCAGTTCTTC.

The rearrangement joins TRBV20-1 to TRBJ2-7, with a possible D match to TRBD2 (5 bases). V gave up 2 bases and J gave up 6 bases, with 8 bases separating them. The CDR3 sequence is 11 residues long. Per the germline V gene, CDR1 is DFQATT and CDR2 is SNEGSKA (reference sequence). CDR3 DNA sequence: TGCAGTGCTAGATACGGACTCGAGCAGTACGTC. This translates into CSARYGLEQYV.

This clonotype was detected many times. V usage is TRBV7-9 and J usage is TRBJ1-2; D is possibly TRBD1 (5 bases). Trimming cost V 1 base and J 4 bases, with 16 bases left between them. The CDR3 sequence is 16 residues long. Germline CDR1 is SEHNR and CDR2 is FQNEAQ (reference sequence). The CDR3 sequence is CASSLGRDSELYGYTF. CDR3 DNA sequence: TGTGCCAGCAGCTTAGGCAGGGATTCCGAACTCTATGGCTACACCTTC. Complete variable domain (other parts from reference TRBV7-9 and TRBJ1-2): DTGVSQNPRHKITKRGQNVTFRCDPISEHNRLYWYRQTLGQGPEFLTYFQNEAQLEKSRLLSDRFSAERPKGSFSTLEIQRTEQGDSAMYLCASSLGRDSELYGYTFGSGTRLTVV.

The V gene is TRBV7-9, the J gene TRBJ2-7; D not resolved. The CDR3 is made up of 13 amino acids. V gave up 0 bases and J gave up 6 bases, with 9 bases separating them. The germline V gene has CDR1 SEHNR and CDR2 FQNEAQ (reference sequence). CDR3 DNA: TGTGCCAGCAGCTTAGCGGGCAGAAGCGAGCAGTACGTC. Translated: CASSLAGRSEQYV.

This clonotype was seen a handful of times. The V and J genes are TRBV5-4 and TRBJ1-2, with 7 bases matching TRBD1. Per germline, CDR1 SGHNT and CDR2 YYREEE (reference sequence). The CDR3 runs to 14 residues. Germline trimming cut 1 base from V and 7 bases from J; bases unmatched to any gene: 7. The CDR3: CASSLRQGVSGYTF. In DNA form, the CDR3 reads TGTGCCAGCAGCTTGCGGCAGGGGGTTTCTGGCTACACCTTC.

This clonotype showed up many times. CDR3 in DNA: TGTGCCAGCTCCGTCTCTGGAAACACCATATATTTT. Its protein product is CASSVSGNTIYF. The rearrangement links TRBV12-3 or TRBV12-4 to TRBJ1-3; D ambiguous. Trimming left V 8 bases short and J 0 bases short, with 5 bases between. The CDR3 runs to 12 residues.

This clonotype was seen a few times. For the CDR3, the DNA is TGTGCCAGCAGCTTCCCGGGCCAGAGGGCCGAAAAACTGTTTTTT. This sequence encodes CASSFPGQRAEKLFF. The chain employs TRBV7-9 and TRBJ1-4; the D is unclear. The CDR3 extends over 15 amino acids. Trimming cost V 3 bases and J 8 bases, with 16 bases left between them. CDR1 and CDR2 from the germline V gene are SEHNR and FQNEAQ (reference sequence).

The gene calls are TRBV7-6 and TRBJ2-7; no clear D gene. V gave up 3 bases and J gave up 5 bases, with 11 bases separating them. Germline loops: CDR1 SGHVS, CDR2 FNYEAQ. This CDR3 has 13 residues. CDR3 region: CASSFSKANEQYF. CDR3 nucleotides: TGTGCCAGCAGCTTCTCTAAGGCCAACGAGCAGTACTTC.